These 2 T cell receptor beta chains originate from one sample sequenced in a study of vaccination and CD4 T cells after COVID-19. TCRdb reprocessed the PCR reads via MiXCR and lists one record per CDR3 protein. The sample lists tens of thousands of distinct CDR3 sequences; around 50% were seen once. This specimen was CD4+ T cells from blood, taken before SARS-CoV-2 vaccination. Receptors originate from a human donor who had recovered from COVID-19.

This chain connects TRBV2 to TRBJ1-5, with a weak D call TRBD1 (6 bases). The CDR3 covers 12 residues. V gave up 8 bases and J gave up 4 bases, with 9 bases separating them. CDR1 and CDR2 from the germline V gene are SNHLY and FYNNEI. CDR3 in DNA: TGTGCCAGCGGGGGGCTTAATCAGCCCCAGCATTTT. Its translation is CASGGLNQPQHF.

The V and J genes are TRBV6-1 and TRBJ2-7; 11 nucleotides agree with TRBD2. The germline V gene has CDR1 MNHNS and CDR2 SASEGT. The CDR3 spans 15 residues. The V segment lost 3 bases and the J segment 4 bases; nucleotides outside the gene matches: 5. For the CDR3, the DNA is TGTGCCAGCAGTGATCCGACTAGCGGGATGTACGAGCAGTACTTC. Translating it yields CASSDPTSGMYEQYF.